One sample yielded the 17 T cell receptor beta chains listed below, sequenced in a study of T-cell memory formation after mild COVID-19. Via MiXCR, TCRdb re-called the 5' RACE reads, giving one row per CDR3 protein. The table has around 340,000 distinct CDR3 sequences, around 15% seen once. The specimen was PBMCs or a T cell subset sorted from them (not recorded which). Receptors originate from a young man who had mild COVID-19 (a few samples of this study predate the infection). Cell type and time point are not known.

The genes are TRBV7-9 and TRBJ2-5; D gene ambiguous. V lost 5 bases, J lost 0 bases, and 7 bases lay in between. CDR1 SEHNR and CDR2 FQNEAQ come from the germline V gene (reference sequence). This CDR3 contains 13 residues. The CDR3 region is CASSPRNQETQYF. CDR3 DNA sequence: TGTGCCAGCAGCCCGAGAAACCAAGAGACCCAGTACTTC. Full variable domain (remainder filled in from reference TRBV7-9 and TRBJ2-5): DTGVSQNPRHKITKRGQNVTFRCDPISEHNRLYWYRQTLGQGPEFLTYFQNEAQLEKSRLLSDRFSAERPKGSFSTLEIQRTEQGDSAMYLCASSPRNQETQYFGPGTRLLVL.

The CDR3 DNA sequence: TGTGCCAGCAGGCTGGACAGGGGGCCAGAGACCCAGTACTTC. Translated, it gives CASRLDRGPETQYF. The chain uses TRBV6-6 and TRBJ2-5; TRBD1 matches at 11 bases. CDR1 is MNHNY, CDR2 SVGAGI, per germline (reference sequence). The ends lost 6 bases at V and 4 bases at J; junction bases unmatched: 4. CDR3 length: 14 residues.

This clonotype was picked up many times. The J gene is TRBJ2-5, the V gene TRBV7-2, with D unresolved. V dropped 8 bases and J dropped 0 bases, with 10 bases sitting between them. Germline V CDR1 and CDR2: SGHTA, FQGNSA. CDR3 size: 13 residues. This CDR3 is CASSLGYQETQYF. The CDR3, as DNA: TGTGCCAGCTCCCTGGGGTACCAAGAGACCCAGTACTTC.

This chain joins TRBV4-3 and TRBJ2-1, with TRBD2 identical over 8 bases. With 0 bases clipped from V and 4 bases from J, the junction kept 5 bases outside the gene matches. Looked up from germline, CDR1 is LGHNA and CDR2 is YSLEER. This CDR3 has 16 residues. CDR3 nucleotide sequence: TGCGCCAGCAGCCAAGATCGGGGGGGAAGTTACAATGAGCAGTTCTTC. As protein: CASSQDRGGSYNEQFF.

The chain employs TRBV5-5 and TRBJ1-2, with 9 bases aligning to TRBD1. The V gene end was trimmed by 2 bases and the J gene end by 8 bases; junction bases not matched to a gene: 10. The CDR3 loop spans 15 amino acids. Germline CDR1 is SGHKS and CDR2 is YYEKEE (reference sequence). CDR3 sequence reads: CASSFGGDRVGGYTF. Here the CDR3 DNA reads TGTGCCAGCAGCTTTGGTGGGGACAGGGTAGGAGGCTACACCTTC.

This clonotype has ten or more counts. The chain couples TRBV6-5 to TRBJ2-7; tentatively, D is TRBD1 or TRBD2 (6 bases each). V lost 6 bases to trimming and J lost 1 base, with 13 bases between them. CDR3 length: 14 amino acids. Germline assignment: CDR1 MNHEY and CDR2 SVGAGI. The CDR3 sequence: CASRSGGVSYEQYF. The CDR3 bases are TGTGCCAGCAGATCCGGGGGCGTTTCCTACGAGCAGTACTTC.

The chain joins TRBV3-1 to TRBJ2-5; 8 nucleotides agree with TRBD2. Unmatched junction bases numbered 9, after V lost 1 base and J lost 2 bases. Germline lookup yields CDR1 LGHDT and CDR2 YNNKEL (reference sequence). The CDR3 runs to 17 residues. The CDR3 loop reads CASSQGPGGGIQETQYF. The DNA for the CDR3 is TGTGCCAGCAGCCAAGGTCCTGGCGGGGGGATACAAGAGACCCAGTACTTC.

CDR3 residues: CASTWGQGASGNTIYF. In nucleotides, the CDR3 is TGTGCCTCCACCTGGGGACAGGGGGCCTCTGGAAACACCATATATTTT. The chain links TRBV7-2 to TRBJ1-3; TRBD1 aligns across 12 bases. CDR1 and CDR2 (germline): SGHTA, FQGNSA. J gave up 0 bases and V 11 bases, and 8 bases lay outside the gene matches. The CDR3 is 16 amino acids.

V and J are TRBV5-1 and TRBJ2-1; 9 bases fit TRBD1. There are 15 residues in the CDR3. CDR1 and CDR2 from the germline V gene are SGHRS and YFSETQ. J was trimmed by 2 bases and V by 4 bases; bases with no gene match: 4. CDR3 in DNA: TGCGCCAGCAGCCCGGGGACAGGGACCTACAATGAGCAGTTCTTC. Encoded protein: CASSPGTGTYNEQFF.

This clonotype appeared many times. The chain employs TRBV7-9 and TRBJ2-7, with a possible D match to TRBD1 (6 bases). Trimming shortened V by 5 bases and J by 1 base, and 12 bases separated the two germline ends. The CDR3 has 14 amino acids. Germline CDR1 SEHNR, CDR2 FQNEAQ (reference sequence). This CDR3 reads CASSRQQGSYEQYV. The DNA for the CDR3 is TGTGCCAGCAGCCGTCAACAGGGATCCTACGAGCAGTACGTC.

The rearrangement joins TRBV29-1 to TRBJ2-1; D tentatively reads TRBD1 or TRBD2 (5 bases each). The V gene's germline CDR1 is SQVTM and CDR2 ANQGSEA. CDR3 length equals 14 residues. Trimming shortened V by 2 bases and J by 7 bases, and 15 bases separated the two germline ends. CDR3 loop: CSVEFGDGINEQFF. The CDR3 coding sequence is TGCAGCGTTGAATTCGGGGACGGAATAAATGAGCAGTTCTTC.

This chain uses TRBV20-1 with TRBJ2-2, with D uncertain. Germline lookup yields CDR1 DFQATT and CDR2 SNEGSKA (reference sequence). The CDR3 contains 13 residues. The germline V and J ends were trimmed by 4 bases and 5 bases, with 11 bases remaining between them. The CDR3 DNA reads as TGCAGTGCTATTTATAGTTTTACCGGGGAGCTGTTTTTT. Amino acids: CSAIYSFTGELFF.

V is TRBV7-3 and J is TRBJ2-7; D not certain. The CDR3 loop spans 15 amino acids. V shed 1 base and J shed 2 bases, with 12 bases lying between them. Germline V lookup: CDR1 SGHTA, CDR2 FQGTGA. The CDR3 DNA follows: TGTGCCAGCAGCTTAAACCCTACAGAGGCCTACGAGCAGTACTTC. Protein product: CASSLNPTEAYEQYF. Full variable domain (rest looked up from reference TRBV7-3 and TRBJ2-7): GAGVSQTPSNKVTEKGKYVELRCDPISGHTALYWYRQSLGQGPEFLIYFQGTGAADDSGLPNDRFFAVRPEGSVSTLKIQRTERGDSAVYLCASSLNPTEAYEQYFGPGTRLTVT.

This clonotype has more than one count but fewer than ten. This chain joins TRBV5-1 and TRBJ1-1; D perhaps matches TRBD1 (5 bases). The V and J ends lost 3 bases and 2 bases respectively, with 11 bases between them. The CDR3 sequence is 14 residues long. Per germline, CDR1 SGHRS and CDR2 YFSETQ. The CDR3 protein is CASSSSGTNTEAFF. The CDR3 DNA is TGCGCCAGCAGCTCTTCCGGGACTAACACTGAAGCTTTCTTT. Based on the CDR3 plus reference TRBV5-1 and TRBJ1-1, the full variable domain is KAGVTQTPRYLIKTRGQQVTLSCSPISGHRSVSWYQQTPGQGLQFLFEYFSETQRNKGNFPGRFSGRQFSNSRSEMNVSTLELGDSALYLCASSSSGTNTEAFFGQGTRLTVV.

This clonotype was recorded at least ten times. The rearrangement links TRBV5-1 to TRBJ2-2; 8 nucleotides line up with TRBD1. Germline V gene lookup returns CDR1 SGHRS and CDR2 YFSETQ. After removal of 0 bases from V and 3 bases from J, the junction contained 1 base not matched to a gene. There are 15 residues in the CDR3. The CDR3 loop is CASSLGQGHTGELFF. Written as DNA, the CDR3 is TGCGCCAGCAGCTTGGGACAGGGGCACACCGGGGAGCTGTTTTTT.

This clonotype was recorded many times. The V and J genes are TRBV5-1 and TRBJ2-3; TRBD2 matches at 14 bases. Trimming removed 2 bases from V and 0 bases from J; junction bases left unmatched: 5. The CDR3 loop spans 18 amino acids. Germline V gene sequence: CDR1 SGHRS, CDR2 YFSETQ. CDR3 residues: CASSFGTSGGLSTDTQYF. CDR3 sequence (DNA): TGCGCCAGCAGCTTTGGGACTAGCGGGGGCCTCAGCACAGATACGCAGTATTTT.

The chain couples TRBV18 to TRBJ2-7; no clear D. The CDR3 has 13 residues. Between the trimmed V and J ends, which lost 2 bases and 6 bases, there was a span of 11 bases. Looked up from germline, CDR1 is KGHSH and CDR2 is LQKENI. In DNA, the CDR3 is TGTGCCAGCTCACCAACCGCGCCGGGCGAGCAGTACTTC. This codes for CASSPTAPGEQYF. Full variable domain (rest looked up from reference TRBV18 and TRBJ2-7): NAGVMQNPRHLVRRRGQEARLRCSPMKGHSHVYWYRQLPEEGLKFMVYLQKENIIDESGMPKERFSAEFPKEGPSILRIQQVVRGDSAAYFCASSPTAPGEQYFGPGTRLTVT.